This T cell receptor (beta chain) was captured by sequencing in a study of T-cell reconstitution after alpha-beta-depleted transplantation in children. This clonotype was detected a few times. Its antigen is not known. For TCRbeta, the library was prepared with unique molecular identifiers. TCRdb analysed the PCR reads with MiXCR anew, one entry per CDR3 protein. The sample consists of about 98,000 distinct CDR3 sequences, around a quarter of them appearing once. Trimming took 11 bases from V and 1 from J, leaving 15 bases between them. Per the germline V gene, CDR1 is SGHTA and CDR2 is FQGNSA. The CDR3 runs to 13 residues. Overall study findings and caveats: A year had passed since transplant, and T-cell counts and diversity by then came mostly from newly produced T cells. After transplant, at about two months, alpha-beta T cells were reportedly derived from several hundred expanded graft clones.

The sample here was PBMCs, taken before TCRalphabeta/CD19-depleted stem cell transplant. The V call is TRBV7-2, the J call TRBJ2-7; D is unclear. The receptor was derived from a boy younger than 10 with acute lymphoblastic leukemia, due to receive a stem cell transplant. The CDR3 DNA reads as TGTGCCTCCGCCGGGCCGCCTTCCTACGAGCAGTACTTC. Encoded protein: CASAGPPSYEQYF.